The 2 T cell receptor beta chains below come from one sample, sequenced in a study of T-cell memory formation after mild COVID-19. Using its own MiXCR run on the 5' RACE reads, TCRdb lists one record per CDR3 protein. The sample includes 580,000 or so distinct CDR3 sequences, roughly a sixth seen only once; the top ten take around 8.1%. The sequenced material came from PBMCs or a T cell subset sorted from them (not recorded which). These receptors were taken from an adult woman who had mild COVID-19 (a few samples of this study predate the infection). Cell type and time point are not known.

In nucleotides, the CDR3 is TGTGCCAGCAGTTTAGCTAACAGCAATCAGCCCCAGCATTTT. Residues: CASSLANSNQPQHF. The chain carries TRBV12-3 or TRBV12-4 and TRBJ1-5; D remains unclear. The CDR3 spans 14 residues. Trimming shortened V by 0 bases and J by 1 base, and 4 bases separated the two germline ends.

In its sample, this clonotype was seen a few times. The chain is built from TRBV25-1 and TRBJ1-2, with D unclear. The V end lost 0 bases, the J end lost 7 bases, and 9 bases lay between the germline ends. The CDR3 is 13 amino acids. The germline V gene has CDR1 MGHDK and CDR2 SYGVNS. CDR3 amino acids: CASSEYDLGGYTF. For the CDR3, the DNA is TGTGCCAGCAGTGAATATGACCTGGGTGGCTACACCTTC.